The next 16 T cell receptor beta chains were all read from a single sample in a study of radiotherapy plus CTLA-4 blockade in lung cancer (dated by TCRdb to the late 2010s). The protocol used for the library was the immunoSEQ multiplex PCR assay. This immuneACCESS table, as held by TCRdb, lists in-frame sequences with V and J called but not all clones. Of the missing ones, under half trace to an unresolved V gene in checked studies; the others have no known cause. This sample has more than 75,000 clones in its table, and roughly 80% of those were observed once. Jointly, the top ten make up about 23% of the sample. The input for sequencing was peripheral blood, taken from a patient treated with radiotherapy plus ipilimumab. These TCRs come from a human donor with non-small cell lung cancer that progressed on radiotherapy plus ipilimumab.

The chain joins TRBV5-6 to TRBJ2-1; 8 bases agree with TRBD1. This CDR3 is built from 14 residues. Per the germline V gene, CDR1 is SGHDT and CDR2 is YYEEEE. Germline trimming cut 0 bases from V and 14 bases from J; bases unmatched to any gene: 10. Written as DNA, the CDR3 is TGTGCCAGCAGCTTGGGGTCAGGGGGCGTTGGGGAGTTCTTC. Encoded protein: CASSLGSGGVGEFF. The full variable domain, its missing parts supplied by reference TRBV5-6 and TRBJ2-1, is DAGVTQSPTHLIKTRGQQVTLRCSPKSGHDTVSWYQQALGQGPQFIFQYYEEEERQRGNFPDRFSGHQFPNYSSELNVNALLLGDSALYLCASSLGSGGVGEFFGPGTRLTVL.

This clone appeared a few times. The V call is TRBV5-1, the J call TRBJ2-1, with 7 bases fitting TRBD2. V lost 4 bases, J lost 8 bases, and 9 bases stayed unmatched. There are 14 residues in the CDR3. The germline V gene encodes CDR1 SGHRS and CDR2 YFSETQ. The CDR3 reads CASSPLASGDEQFF. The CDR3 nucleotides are TGCGCCAGCAGCCCTCTGGCTAGCGGCGATGAGCAGTTCTTC.

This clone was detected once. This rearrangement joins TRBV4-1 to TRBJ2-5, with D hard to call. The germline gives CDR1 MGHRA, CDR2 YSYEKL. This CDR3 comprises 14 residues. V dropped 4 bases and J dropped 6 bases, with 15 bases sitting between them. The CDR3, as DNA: TGCGCCAGCAGCCGGATATCGGACGGGCAGACCCAGTACTTC. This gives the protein CASSRISDGQTQYF.

The CDR3 protein is CASSLRRQGAGYEQYF. CDR3 nucleotide sequence: TGTGCCAGTAGTTTAAGACGACAGGGGGCTGGCTACGAGCAGTACTTC. V is TRBV19 and J is TRBJ2-7, with 10 bases that match TRBD1. The junction had 10 bases not matched to a gene; V was cut back by 5 bases and J by 3 bases. Germline V gene data show CDR1 as LNHDA and CDR2 as SQIVND (reference sequence). The CDR3 extends over 16 amino acids.

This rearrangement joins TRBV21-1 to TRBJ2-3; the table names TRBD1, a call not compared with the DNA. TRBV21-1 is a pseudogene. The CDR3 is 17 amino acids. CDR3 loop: CASSKALSRGFGDTQYF. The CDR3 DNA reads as TGTGCCAGCAGCAAAGCGCTATCCAGGGGGTTCGGAGATACGCAGTATTTT.

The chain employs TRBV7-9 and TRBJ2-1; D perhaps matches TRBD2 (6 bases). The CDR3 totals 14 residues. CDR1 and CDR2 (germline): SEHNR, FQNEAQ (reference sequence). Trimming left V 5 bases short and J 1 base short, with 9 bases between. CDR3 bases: TGTGCCAGCAGCCATAGCGGATCCTACAATGAGCAGTTCTTC. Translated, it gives CASSHSGSYNEQFF. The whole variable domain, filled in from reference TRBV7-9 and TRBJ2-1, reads DTGVSQNPRHKITKRGQNVTFRCDPISEHNRLYWYRQTLGQGPEFLTYFQNEAQLEKSRLLSDRFSAERPKGSFSTLEIQRTEQGDSAMYLCASSHSGSYNEQFFGPGTRLTVL.

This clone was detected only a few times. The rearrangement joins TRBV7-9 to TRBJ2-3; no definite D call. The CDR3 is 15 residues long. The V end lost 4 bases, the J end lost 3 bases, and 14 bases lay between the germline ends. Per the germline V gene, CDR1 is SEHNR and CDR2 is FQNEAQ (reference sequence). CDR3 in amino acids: CASSSGRSRTDTQYF. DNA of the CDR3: TGTGCCAGCAGCTCAGGACGTTCGCGGACAGATACGCAGTATTTT.

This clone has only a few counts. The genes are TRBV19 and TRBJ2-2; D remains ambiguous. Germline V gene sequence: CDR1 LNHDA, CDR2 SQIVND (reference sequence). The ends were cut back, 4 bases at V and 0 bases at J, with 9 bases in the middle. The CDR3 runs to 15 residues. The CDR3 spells CASSNFGANTGELFF. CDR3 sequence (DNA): TGTGCCAGTAGTAATTTTGGGGCGAACACCGGGGAGCTGTTTTTT.

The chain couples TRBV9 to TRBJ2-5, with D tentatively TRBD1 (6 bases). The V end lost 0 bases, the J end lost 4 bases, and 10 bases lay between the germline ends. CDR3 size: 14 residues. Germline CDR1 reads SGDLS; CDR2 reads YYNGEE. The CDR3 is CASSVDVGAETQYF. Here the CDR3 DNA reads TGTGCCAGCAGCGTAGATGTGGGGGCAGAGACCCAGTACTTC.

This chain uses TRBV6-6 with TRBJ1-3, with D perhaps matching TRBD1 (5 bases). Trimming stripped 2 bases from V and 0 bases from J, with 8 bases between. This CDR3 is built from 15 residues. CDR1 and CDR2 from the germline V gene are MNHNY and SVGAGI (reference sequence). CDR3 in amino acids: CASSYDSHSGNTIYF. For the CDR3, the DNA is TGTGCCAGCAGTTACGACAGCCACTCTGGAAACACCATATATTTT.

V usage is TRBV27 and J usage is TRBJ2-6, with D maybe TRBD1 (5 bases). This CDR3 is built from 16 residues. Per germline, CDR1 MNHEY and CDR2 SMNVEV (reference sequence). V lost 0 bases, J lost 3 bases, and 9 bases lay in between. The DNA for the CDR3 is TGTGCCAGCAGTTTATCAGTCAGGGTTGGGGCCAACGTCCTGACTTTC. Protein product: CASSLSVRVGANVLTF. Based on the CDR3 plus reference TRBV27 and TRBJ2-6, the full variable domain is EAQVTQNPRYLITVTGKKLTVTCSQNMNHEYMSWYRQDPGLGLRQIYYSMNVEVTDKGDVPEGYKVSRKEKRNFPLILESPSPNQTSLYFCASSLSVRVGANVLTFGAGSRLTVL.

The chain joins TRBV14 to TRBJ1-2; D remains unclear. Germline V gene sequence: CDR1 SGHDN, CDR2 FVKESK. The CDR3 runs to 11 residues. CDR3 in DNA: TGTGCAAACCCCCACCAATATGGCTACACCTTC. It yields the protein CANPHQYGYTF.

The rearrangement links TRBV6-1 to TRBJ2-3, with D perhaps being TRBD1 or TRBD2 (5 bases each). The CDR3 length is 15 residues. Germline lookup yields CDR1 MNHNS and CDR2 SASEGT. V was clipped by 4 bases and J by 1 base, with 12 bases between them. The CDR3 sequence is CASSGGNTGTDTQYF. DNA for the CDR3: TGTGCCAGCAGTGGGGGGAACACAGGCACAGATACGCAGTATTTT.

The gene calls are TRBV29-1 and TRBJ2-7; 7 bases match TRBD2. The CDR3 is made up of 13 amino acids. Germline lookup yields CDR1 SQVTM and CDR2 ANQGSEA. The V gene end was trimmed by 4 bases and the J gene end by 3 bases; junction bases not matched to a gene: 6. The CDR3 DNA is TGCAGCGTTGTGGTTGAGCGGGACTACGAGCAGTACTTC. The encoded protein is CSVVVERDYEQYF.

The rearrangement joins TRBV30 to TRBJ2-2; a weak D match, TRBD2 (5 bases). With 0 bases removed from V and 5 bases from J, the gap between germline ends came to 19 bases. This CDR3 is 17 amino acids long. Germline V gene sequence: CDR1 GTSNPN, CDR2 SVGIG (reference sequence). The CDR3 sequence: CAWSVLAGLPFTGELFF. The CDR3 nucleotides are TGTGCCTGGAGTGTACTGGCGGGTCTTCCATTTACCGGGGAGCTGTTTTTT.

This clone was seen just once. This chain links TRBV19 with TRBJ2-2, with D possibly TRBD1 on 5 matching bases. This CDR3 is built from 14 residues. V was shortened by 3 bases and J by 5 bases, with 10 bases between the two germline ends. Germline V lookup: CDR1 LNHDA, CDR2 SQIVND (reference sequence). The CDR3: CASSIPQGTGELFF. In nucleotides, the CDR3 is TGTGCCAGTAGTATCCCCCAGGGAACCGGGGAGCTGTTTTTT. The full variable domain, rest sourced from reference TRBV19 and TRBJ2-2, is DGGITQSPKYLFRKEGQNVTLSCEQNLNHDAMYWYRQDPGQGLRLIYYSQIVNDFQKGDIAEGYSVSREKKESFPLTVTSAQKNPTAFYLCASSIPQGTGELFFGEGSRLTVL.